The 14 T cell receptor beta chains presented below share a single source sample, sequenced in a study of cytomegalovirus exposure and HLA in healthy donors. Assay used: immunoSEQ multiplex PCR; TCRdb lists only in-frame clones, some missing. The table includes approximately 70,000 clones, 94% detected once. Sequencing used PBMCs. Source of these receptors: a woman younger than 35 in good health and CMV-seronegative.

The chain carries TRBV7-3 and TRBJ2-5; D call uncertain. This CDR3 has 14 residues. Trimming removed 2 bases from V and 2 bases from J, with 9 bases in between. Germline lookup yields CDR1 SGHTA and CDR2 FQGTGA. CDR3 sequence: CASSLVPIQETQYF. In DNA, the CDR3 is TGTGCCAGCAGCTTAGTCCCTATACAAGAGACCCAGTACTTC.

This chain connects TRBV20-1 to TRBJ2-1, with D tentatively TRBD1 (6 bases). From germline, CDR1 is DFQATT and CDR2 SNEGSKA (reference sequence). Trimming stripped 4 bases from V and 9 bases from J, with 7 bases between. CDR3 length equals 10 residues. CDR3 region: CSAIRGEQFF. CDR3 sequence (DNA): TGCAGTGCTATCAGGGGTGAGCAGTTCTTC.

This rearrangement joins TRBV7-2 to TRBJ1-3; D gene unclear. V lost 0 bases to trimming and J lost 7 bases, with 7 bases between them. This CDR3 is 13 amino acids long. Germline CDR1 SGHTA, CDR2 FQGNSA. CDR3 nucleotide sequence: TGTGCCAGCAGCTTAGCGTACGGGAACACCATATATTTT. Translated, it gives CASSLAYGNTIYF.

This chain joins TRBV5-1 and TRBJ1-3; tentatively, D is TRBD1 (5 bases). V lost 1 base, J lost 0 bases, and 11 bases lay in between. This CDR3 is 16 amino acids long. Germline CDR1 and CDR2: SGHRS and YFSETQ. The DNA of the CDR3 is TGCGCCAGCAGCTTGCTTCCGGGGGTCTCTGGAAACACCATATATTTT. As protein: CASSLLPGVSGNTIYF.

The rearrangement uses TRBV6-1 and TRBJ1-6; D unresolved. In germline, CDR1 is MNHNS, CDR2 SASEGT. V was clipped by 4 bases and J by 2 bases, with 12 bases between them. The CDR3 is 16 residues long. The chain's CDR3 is CASSATEGTYNSPLHF. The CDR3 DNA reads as TGTGCCAGCAGTGCTACGGAGGGAACCTATAATTCACCCCTCCACTTT.

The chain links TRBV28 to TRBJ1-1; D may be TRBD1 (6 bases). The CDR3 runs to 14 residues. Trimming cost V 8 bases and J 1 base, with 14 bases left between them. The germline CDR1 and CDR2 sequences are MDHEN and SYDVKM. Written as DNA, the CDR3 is TGTGCCAGCGGGTTTGGGGGCCCGAACACTGAAGCTTTCTTT. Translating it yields CASGFGGPNTEAFF.

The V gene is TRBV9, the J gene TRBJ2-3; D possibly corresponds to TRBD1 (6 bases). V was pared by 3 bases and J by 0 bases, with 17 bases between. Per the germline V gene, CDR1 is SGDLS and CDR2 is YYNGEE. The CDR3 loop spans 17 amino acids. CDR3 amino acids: CASSAPWGTPSTDTQYF. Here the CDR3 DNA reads TGTGCCAGCAGCGCCCCTTGGGGGACACCGAGCACAGATACGCAGTATTTT.

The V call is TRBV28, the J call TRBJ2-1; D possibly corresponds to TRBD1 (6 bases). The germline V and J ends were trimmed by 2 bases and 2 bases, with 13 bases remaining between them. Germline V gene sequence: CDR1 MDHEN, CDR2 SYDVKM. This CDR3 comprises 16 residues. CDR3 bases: TGTGCCAGCAGTTTAGCAACAGGGATCGCCTACAATGAGCAGTTCTTC. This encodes CASSLATGIAYNEQFF.

CDR3 region: CASSEEGQETEAFF. Here the CDR3 DNA reads TGCGCCAGCAGTGAGGAGGGACAGGAGACTGAAGCTTTCTTT. The chain uses TRBV10-2 and TRBJ1-1; 8 positions agree with TRBD1. This CDR3 comprises 14 residues. The trim removed 2 bases at V and 5 bases at J, leaving 4 bases unmatched. Germline V gene data show CDR1 as WSHSY and CDR2 as SAAADI.

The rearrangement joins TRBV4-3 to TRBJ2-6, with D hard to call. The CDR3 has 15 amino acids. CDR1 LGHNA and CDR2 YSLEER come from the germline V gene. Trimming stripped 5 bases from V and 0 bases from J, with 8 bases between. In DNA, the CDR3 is TGCGCCAGCAGCGCAGGTTACTCTGGGGCCAACGTCCTGACTTTC. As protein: CASSAGYSGANVLTF.

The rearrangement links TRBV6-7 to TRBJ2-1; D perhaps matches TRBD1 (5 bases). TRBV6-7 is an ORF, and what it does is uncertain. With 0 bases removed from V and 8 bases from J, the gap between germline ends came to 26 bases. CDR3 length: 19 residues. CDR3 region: CASSYSGQGRPNSRDEQFF. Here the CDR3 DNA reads TGTGCCAGCAGTTACTCGGGCCAGGGCCGTCCTAATTCCCGTGATGAGCAGTTCTTC.

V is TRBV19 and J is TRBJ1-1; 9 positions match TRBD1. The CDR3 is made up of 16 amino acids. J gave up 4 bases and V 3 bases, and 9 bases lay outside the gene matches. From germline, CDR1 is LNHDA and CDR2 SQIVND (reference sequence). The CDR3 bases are TGTGCCAGTAGTATCGGGACAGGGTTCGTTCTCACTGAAGCTTTCTTT. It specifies CASSIGTGFVLTEAFF.

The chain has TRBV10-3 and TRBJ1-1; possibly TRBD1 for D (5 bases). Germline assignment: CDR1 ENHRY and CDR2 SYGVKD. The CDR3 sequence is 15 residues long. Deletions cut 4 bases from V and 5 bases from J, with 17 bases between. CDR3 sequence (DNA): TGTGCCATCAGTGTGGGGGGGACTCGGCGGACTGAAGCTTTCTTT. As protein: CAISVGGTRRTEAFF.

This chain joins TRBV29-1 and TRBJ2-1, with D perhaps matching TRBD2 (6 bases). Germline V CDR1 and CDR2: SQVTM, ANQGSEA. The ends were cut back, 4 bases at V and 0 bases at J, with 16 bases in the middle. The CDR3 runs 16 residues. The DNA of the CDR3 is TGCAGCGTTGGGGGACGGCGGGGTAGCTCCTACAATGAGCAGTTCTTC. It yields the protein CSVGGRRGSSYNEQFF.